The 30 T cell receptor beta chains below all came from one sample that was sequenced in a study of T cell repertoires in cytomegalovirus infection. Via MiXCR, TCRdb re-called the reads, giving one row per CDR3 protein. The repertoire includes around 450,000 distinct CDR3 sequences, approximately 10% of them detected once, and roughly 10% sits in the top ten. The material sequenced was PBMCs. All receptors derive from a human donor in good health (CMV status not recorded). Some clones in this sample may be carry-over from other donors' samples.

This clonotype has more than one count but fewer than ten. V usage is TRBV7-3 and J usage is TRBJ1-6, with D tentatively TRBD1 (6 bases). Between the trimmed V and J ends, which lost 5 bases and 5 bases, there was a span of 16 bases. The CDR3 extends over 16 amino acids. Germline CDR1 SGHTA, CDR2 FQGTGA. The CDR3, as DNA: TGTGCCAGCAGCCCCGGGGGGGCAGAACATAATTCACCCCTCCACTTT. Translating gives CASSPGGAEHNSPLHF.

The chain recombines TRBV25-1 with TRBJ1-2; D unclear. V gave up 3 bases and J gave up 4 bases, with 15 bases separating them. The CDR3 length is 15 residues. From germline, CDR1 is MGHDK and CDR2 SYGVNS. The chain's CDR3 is CASSDAGNPLYGYTF. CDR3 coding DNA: TGTGCCAGCAGTGATGCCGGGAACCCACTCTATGGCTACACCTTC.

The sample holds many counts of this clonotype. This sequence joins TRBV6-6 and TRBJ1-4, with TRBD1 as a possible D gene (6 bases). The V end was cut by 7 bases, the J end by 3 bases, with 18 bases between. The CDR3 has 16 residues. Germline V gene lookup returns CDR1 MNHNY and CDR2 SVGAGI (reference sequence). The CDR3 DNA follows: TGTGCCAGCATCCCCCGAACAGGGCCACCTAATGAAAAACTGTTTTTT. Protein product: CASIPRTGPPNEKLFF.

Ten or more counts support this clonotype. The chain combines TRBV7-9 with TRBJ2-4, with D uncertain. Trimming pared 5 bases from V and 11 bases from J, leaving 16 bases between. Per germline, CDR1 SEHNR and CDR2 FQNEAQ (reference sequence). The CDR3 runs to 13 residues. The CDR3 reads CASSLPFPPFQYF. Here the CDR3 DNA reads TGTGCCAGCAGCCTCCCTTTTCCACCATTTCAGTACTTC.

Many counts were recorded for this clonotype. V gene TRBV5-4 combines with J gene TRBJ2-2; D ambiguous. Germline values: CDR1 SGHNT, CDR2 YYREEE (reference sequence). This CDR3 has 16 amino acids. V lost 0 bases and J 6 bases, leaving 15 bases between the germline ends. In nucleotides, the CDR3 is TGTGCCAGCAGCTTGGAAAGCGTTAAACTTTCCGGGGAGCTGTTTTTT. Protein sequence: CASSLESVKLSGELFF.

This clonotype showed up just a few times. The CDR3 is CASRRAGGQGYTF. The DNA for the CDR3 is TGTGCCAGCAGGAGAGCAGGGGGGCAAGGCTACACCTTC. This chain connects TRBV7-9 to TRBJ1-2; 7 bases fit TRBD1. This CDR3 has 13 amino acids. CDR1 and CDR2 from the germline V gene are SEHNR and FQNEAQ (reference sequence). After removal of 6 bases from V and 8 bases from J, the junction contained 9 bases not matched to a gene.

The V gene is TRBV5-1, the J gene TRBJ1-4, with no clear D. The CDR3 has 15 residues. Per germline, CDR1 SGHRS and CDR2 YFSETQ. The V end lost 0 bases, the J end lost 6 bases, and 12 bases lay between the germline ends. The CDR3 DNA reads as TGCGCCAGCAGCTTGGAGACCGAGCCCGATGAAAAACTGTTTTTT. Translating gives CASSLETEPDEKLFF.

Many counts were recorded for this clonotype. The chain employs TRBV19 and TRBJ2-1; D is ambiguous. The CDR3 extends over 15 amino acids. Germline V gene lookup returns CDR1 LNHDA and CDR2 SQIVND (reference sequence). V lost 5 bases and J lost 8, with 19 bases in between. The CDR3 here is CASSAQRSRKDEQFF. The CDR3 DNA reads TGTGCCAGTAGTGCACAAAGGTCCCGCAAGGATGAGCAGTTCTTC.

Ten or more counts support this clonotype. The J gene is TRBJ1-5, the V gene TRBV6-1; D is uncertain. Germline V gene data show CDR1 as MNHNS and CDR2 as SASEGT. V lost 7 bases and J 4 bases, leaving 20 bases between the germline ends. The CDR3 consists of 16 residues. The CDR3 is CASTGPPRFQNQPQHF. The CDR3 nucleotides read TGTGCCAGCACTGGCCCCCCGCGATTCCAGAATCAGCCCCAGCATTTT.

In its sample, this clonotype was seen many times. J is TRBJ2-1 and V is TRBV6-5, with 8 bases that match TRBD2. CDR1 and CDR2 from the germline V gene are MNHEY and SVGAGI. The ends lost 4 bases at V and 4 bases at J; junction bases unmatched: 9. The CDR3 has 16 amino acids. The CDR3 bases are TGTGCCAGCAGTTCCAGCGGGGGCCTTCGTTACAATGAGCAGTTCTTC. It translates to CASSSSGGLRYNEQFF.

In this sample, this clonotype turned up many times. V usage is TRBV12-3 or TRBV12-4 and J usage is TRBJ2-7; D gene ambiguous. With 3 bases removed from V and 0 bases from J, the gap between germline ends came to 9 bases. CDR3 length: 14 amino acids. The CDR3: CASSFRQDSYEQYF. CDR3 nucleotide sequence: TGTGCCAGCAGTTTTAGGCAGGACTCCTACGAGCAGTACTTC.

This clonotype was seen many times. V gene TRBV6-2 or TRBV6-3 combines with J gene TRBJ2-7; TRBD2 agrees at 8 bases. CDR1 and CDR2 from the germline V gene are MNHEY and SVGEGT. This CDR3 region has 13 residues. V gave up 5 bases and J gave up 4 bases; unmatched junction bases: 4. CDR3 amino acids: CASSTSGEYEQYF. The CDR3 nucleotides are TGTGCCAGCAGTACTAGCGGAGAGTACGAGCAGTACTTC.

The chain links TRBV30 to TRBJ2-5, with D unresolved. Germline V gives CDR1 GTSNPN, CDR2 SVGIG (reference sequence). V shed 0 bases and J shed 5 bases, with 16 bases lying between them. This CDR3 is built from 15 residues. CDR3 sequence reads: CAWSVLVGYSETQYF. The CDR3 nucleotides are TGTGCCTGGAGTGTACTGGTGGGCTACTCGGAGACCCAGTACTTC.

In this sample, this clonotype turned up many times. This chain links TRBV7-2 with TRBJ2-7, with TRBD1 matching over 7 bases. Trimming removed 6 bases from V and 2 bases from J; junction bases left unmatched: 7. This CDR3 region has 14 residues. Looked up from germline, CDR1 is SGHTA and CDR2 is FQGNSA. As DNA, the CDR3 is TGTGCCAGCAGTTCGGACAGGACCGCCTACGAGCAGTACTTC. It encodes CASSSDRTAYEQYF.

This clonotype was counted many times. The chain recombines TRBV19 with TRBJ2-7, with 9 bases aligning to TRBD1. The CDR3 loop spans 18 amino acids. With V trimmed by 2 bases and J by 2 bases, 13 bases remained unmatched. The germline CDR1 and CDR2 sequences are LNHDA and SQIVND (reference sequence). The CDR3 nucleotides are TGTGCCAGTAGTATAACGGACAGGGGTGAAGGGAACCCCTACGAGCAGTACTTC. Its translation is CASSITDRGEGNPYEQYF.

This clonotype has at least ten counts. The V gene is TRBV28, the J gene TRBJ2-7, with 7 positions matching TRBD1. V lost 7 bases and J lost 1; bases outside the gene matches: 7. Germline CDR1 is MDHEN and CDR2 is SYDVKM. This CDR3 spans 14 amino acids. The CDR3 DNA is TGTGCCAGCACCTCACGGACAGGTTCCTACGAGCAGTACTTC. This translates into CASTSRTGSYEQYF.

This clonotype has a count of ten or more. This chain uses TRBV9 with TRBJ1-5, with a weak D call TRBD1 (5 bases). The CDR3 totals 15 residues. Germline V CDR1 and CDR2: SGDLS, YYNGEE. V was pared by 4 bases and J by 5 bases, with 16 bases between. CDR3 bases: TGTGCCAGCAGCAAGGCAGGGCGGTCGGATCAGCCCCAGCATTTT. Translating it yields CASSKAGRSDQPQHF.

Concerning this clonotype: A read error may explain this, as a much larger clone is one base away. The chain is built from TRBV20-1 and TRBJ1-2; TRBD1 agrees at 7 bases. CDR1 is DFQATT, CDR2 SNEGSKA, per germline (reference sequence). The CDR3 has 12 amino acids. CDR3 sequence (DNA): TGCGGTGCCATAACAGGGGAATATGGCTACACCTTC. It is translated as CGAITGEYGYTF.

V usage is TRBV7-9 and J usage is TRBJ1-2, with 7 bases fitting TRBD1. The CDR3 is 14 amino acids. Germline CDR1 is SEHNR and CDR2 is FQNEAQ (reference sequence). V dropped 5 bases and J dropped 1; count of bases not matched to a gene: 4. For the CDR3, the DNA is TGTGCCAGCAGCATGGGACAGTTTAACTATGGCTACACCTTC. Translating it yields CASSMGQFNYGYTF.

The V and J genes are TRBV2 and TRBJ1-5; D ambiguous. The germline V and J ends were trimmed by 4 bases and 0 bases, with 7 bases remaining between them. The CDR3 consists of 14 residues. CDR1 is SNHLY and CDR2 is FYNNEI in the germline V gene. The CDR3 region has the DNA TGTGCCAGCAGTGGAGCTTATAGCAATCAGCCCCAGCATTTT. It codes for CASSGAYSNQPQHF.

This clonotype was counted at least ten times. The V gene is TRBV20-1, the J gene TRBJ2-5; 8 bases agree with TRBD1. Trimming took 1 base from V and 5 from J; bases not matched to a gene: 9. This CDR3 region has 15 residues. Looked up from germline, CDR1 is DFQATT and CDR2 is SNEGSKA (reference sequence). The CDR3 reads CSARGAGGSVETQYF. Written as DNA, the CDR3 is TGCAGTGCTAGAGGAGCAGGGGGCAGCGTGGAGACCCAGTACTTC.

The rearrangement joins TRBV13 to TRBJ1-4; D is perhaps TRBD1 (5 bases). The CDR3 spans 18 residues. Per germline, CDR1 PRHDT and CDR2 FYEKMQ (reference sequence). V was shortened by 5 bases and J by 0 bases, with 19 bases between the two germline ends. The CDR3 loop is CASSRKTTGRATNEKLFF. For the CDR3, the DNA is TGTGCCAGCAGCCGCAAAACCACAGGACGTGCAACTAATGAAAAACTGTTTTTT.

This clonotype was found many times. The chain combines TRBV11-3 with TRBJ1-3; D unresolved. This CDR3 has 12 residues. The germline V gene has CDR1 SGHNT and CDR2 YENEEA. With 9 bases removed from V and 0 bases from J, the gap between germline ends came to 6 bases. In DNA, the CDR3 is TGTGCCAGGGGGAGCTCTGGAAACACCATATATTTT. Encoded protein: CARGSSGNTIYF. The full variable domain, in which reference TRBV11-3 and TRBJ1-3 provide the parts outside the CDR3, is EAGVVQSPRYKIIEKKQPVAFWCNPISGHNTLYWYLQNLGQGPELLIRYENEEAVDDSQLPKDRFSAERLKGVDSTLKIQPAELGDSAVYLCARGSSGNTIYFGEGSWLTVV.

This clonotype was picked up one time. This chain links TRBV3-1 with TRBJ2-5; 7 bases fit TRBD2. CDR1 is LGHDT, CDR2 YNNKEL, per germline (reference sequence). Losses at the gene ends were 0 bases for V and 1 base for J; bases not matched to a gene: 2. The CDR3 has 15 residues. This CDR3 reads CASSQEAGLQETQYF. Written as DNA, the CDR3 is TGTGCCAGCAGCCAAGAAGCGGGGCTCCAAGAGACCCAGTACTTC.

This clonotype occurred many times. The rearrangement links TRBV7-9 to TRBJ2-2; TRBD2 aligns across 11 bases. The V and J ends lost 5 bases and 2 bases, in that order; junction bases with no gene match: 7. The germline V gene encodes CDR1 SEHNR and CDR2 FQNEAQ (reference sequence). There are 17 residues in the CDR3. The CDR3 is CASSRTGTSGNTGELFF. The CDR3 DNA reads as TGTGCCAGCAGCCGGACCGGGACTAGCGGTAACACCGGGGAGCTGTTTTTT.

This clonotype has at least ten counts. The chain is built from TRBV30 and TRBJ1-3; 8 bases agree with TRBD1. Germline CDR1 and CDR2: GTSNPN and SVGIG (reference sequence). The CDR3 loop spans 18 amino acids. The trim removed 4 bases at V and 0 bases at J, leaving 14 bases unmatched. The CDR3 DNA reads TGTGCCTGGATCTCCAGGGGGCTGGTGGGAAACTCTGGAAACACCATATATTTT. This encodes CAWISRGLVGNSGNTIYF.

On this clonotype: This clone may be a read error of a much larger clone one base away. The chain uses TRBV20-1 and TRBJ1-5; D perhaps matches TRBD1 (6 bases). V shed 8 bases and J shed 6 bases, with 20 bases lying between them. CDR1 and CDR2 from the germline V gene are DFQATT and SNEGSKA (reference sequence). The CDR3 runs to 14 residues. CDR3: CSTGDNTYSQPQHF. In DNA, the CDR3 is TGCAGTACTGGGGACAACACGTATAGTCAGCCCCAGCATTTT.

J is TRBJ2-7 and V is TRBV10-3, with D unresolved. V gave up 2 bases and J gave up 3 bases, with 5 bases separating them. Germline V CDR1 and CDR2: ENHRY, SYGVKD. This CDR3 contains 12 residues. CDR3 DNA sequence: TGTGCCATCAGTGAGAAGAACTACGAGCAGTACTTC. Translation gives CAISEKNYEQYF.

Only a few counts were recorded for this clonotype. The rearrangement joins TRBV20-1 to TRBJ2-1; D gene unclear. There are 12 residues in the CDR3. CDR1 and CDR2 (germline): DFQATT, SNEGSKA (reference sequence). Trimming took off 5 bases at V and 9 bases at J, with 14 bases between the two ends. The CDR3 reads CSAPAPSGEQFF. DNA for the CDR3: TGCAGTGCTCCTGCCCCTAGTGGTGAGCAGTTCTTC.

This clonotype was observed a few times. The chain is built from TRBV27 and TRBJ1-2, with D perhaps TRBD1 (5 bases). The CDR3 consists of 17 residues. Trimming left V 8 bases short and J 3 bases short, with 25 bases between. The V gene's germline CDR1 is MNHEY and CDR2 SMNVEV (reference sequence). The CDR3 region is CASAGGGGVGFHYGYTF. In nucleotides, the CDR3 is TGTGCCAGCGCCGGGGGGGGGGGGGTAGGGTTTCACTATGGCTACACCTTC.